A single sample is the source of the 9 T cell receptor beta chains below, sequenced in a study of CD8 T cells in Susac syndrome (dated by TCRdb to the late 2010s). Libraries were built with the immunoSEQ multiplex PCR assay. RNA was extracted with the RNeasy kit and roughly 0.45 to 1 ug was reverse transcribed using random hexamers. TCRdb cleaned the public reads at Q25 with fastp, built clones with MiXCR and kept in-frame beta chains. Each record represents a unique CDR3 protein, reported with the most common genes and DNA among its rows. Recorded for this sample are some 150,000 distinct CDR3 sequences; nearly 95% of them occurred a single time. The ten largest clonotypes hold 0.27% of the sample. Sequenced sample: CD8+ T cells from PBMCs. These receptor sequences come from a human donor in good health.

V is TRBV4-3 and J is TRBJ1-2; D possibly corresponds to TRBD1 (6 bases). The CDR3 has 15 residues. Germline assignment: CDR1 LGHNA and CDR2 YSLEER. Trimming pared 0 bases from V and 6 bases from J, leaving 14 bases between. The CDR3 sequence is CASSQEIRGGDGYTF. CDR3 sequence (DNA): TGCGCCAGCAGCCAAGAGATCAGGGGAGGGGATGGCTACACCTTC.

The chain joins TRBV7-9 to TRBJ1-1; 7 bases fit TRBD1. The CDR3 runs 11 residues. V lost 5 bases to trimming and J lost 8 bases; unmatched junction nucleotides: 2. The germline V gene has CDR1 SEHNR and CDR2 FQNEAQ (reference sequence). This CDR3 reads CASSTGQEAFF. DNA for the CDR3: TGTGCCAGCAGCACGGGACAGGAAGCTTTCTTT.

This chain connects TRBV5-6 to TRBJ2-7; 7 bases match TRBD1. Germline values: CDR1 SGHDT, CDR2 YYEEEE. The J segment lost 3 bases and the V segment lost 4 bases, leaving 4 bases of the junction unmatched. This CDR3 has 13 residues. The CDR3 reads CASSDGTDYEQYF. The CDR3 nucleotides read TGTGCCAGCAGCGACGGGACAGACTACGAGCAGTACTTC.

The chain has TRBV13 and TRBJ2-1, with 7 bases aligning to TRBD1. This CDR3 contains 15 residues. J gave up 8 bases and V 2 bases, and 9 bases lay outside the gene matches. Germline lookup yields CDR1 PRHDT and CDR2 FYEKMQ (reference sequence). CDR3 region: CASSLRAGGIDEQFF. CDR3 bases: TGTGCCAGCAGCTTAAGGGCAGGGGGTATCGATGAGCAGTTCTTC.

The chain has TRBV19 and TRBJ1-1; a weak D match, TRBD1 (6 bases). The V end was cut by 5 bases, the J end by 3 bases, with 13 bases between. The CDR3 sequence is 14 residues long. Germline V gene lookup returns CDR1 LNHDA and CDR2 SQIVND (reference sequence). The CDR3 sequence is CASSATGWDTEAFF. The CDR3 nucleotides are TGTGCCAGTAGTGCGACAGGTTGGGACACTGAAGCTTTCTTT.

This clonotype was seen just once. This chain links TRBV4-3 with TRBJ2-3; TRBD2 is a possible D gene (5 bases). The germline gives CDR1 LGHNA, CDR2 YSLEER. There are 13 residues in the CDR3. V dropped 3 bases and J dropped 7 bases, with 11 bases sitting between them. The CDR3 is CASSHGGFNTQYF. In nucleotides, the CDR3 is TGCGCCAGCAGCCATGGCGGGTTCAATACGCAGTATTTT.

Only a few counts were recorded for this clonotype. The rearrangement uses TRBV27 and TRBJ2-7, with a possible D match to TRBD2 (6 bases). Trimming pared 5 bases from V and 1 base from J, leaving 12 bases between. The germline gives CDR1 MNHEY, CDR2 SMNVEV (reference sequence). There are 14 residues in the CDR3. The CDR3 protein is CASSLRAGSYEQYF. The CDR3 DNA is TGTGCCAGCAGTCTTCGAGCGGGTTCCTACGAGCAGTACTTC.

This rearrangement joins TRBV20-1 to TRBJ2-4, with a tentative D call TRBD2 (5 bases). The germline V gene has CDR1 DFQATT and CDR2 SNEGSKA (reference sequence). There are 14 residues in the CDR3. Deletions cut 3 bases from V and 0 bases from J, with 9 bases between. This CDR3 is CSARLREAKNIQYF. The CDR3 DNA follows: TGCAGTGCTAGGCTCCGGGAAGCCAAAAACATTCAGTACTTC.

The chain employs TRBV9 and TRBJ1-5; possibly TRBD1 for D (6 bases). Germline CDR1 reads SGDLS; CDR2 reads YYNGEE. Deletions cut 4 bases from V and 4 bases from J, with 15 bases between. This CDR3 region has 15 residues. In DNA, the CDR3 is TGTGCCAGCAGCCCAAGTGGGGGCCAAAATCAGCCCCAGCATTTT. Translated, it gives CASSPSGGQNQPQHF.